Listed below are T cell receptor beta chains from one sample, sequenced in a study of shared clonotypes between healthy human individuals. TCRdb keeps only in-frame clones here, not all; method: immunoSEQ multiplex PCR. The profile shows roughly 2 million clones, about 95% of them singletons. Sequencing used naive CD8+ T cells sorted from blood. These receptors were collected from a man between 18 and 35 years old in good health. Both conserved end residues are part of each CDR3. D genes are given only for firm matches. Clone size is given for some rows only: seen once, a few or many times, or a class if the clone is expanded.

j_call,d_call,v_call,clone_size,cdr3_nt,cdr3_aa
TRBJ2-7,TRBD1,TRBV2,-,TGTGCCAGCAGTCCCGGGACAGACTACGAGCAGTACTTC,CASSPGTDYEQYF
TRBJ1-2,-,TRBV7-9,-,TGTGCCAGCAGCTTAGAGGACAGTTGGAACTATGGCTACACCTTC,CASSLEDSWNYGYTF
TRBJ2-7,-,TRBV7-6,-,TGTGCCAGCAGCTTAGGCCGGGCCCCCTACGAGCAGTACTTC,CASSLGRAPYEQYF
TRBJ2-7,-,TRBV6-5,-,TGTGCCAGCAGTTACGCAGGGGACGAGCAGTACTTC,CASSYAGDEQYF
TRBJ1-1,-,TRBV6-1,-,TGTGCCAGCAGTGCCCCTCCGTCCTGGGAGGACACTGAAGCTTTCTTT,CASSAPPSWEDTEAFF
TRBJ2-3,-,TRBV5-1,-,TGCGCCAGCAGCGCTACCGGCACAGATACGCAGTATTTT,CASSATGTDTQYF
TRBJ2-1,TRBD2,TRBV25-1,-,TGTGCCAGCAGTGCCGGGGGGAGAATCAATGAGCAGTTCTTC,CASSAGGRINEQFF
TRBJ2-7,-,TRBV18,-,TGTGCCAGCTCACCAGTCTCGGCTCCCACCTACGAGCAGTACTTC,CASSPVSAPTYEQYF
TRBJ1-2,TRBD1,TRBV19,-,TGTGCCAGTAGTATGGGGACAGTGGGAAACTATGGCTACACCTTC,CASSMGTVGNYGYTF
TRBJ2-7,-,TRBV27,-,TGTGCCAGCAGTGACGGTACCGGGACAACCTCCCACGAGCAGTACTTC,CASSDGTGTTSHEQYF
TRBJ1-1,-,TRBV19,-,TGTGCCAGTAGTTCGGTGGCCCCAGGGCCGAACACTGAAGCTTTCTTT,CASSSVAPGPNTEAFF
TRBJ2-7,-,TRBV27,-,TGTGCCAGCAGCGTTAGCGGCCCGAGGGTCTACGAGCAGTACTTC,CASSVSGPRVYEQYF
TRBJ1-1,-,TRBV7-9,-,TGTGCCAGCAGCTTAGTAGGGGATACTGAAGCTTTCTTT,CASSLVGDTEAFF
TRBJ2-7,-,TRBV10-2,-,TGCGCCAGCAGTGAGGGGAACGAGCAGTACTTC,CASSEGNEQYF
TRBJ2-5,-,TRBV27,-,TGTGCCAGCAGGTACCAAGAGACCCAGTACTTC,CASRYQETQYF
TRBJ2-1,-,TRBV5-5,-,TGTGCCAGCAGCTGGAAGGGACAAATCGAGCAGTTCTTC,CASSWKGQIEQFF
TRBJ2-7,-,TRBV28,-,TGTGCCAGCACCCAGGTGGGCTCCTACGAGCAGTACTTC,CASTQVGSYEQYF
TRBJ1-6,-,TRBV7-2,-,TGTGCCAGCAGCTTAGCGGGGGGATTTGTCCACTTT,CASSLAGGFVHF
TRBJ2-5,-,TRBV27,-,TGTGCCAGCAGTCCAAAGTTAGGGTTCCAAGGATACTTC,CASSPKLGFQGYF
TRBJ2-1,-,TRBV7-9,-,TGTGCCAGCAGCTCGTACGCGGGGTCCTACAATGAGCAGTTCTTC,CASSSYAGSYNEQFF
TRBJ2-1,TRBD2,TRBV9,-,TGTGCCAGCAGCGTTAGCGGGGGGTCTTACAATGAGCAGTTCTTC,CASSVSGGSYNEQFF
TRBJ2-7,-,TRBV27,-,TGTGCCAGCGGGGGACGCCCAAGCTACGAGCAGTACTTC,CASGGRPSYEQYF
TRBJ2-5,TRBD2,TRBV28,-,TGTGCCAGCAGCCCGACTAGCGGGGCTGAAGAGACCCAGTACTTC,CASSPTSGAEETQYF
TRBJ2-5,-,TRBV7-6,once,TGTGCCAGCAGCTCCCACAGACAGGAGACCCAGTACTTC,CASSSHRQETQYF
TRBJ2-1,TRBD2,TRBV2,-,TGTGCCAGCAGTCCCGGGACTAGCGGGGTCAATGAGCAGTTCTTC,CASSPGTSGVNEQFF
TRBJ2-7,TRBD1,TRBV28,-,TGTGCCAGCAGTTTACCCGGGACAGTGAAATACGAGCAGTACTTC,CASSLPGTVKYEQYF
TRBJ2-5,-,TRBV6-1,-,TGTGCCAGCAGTGGGGGCCCGCTGGAAGGGACCCAGTACTTC,CASSGGPLEGTQYF
TRBJ2-7,-,TRBV5-6,-,TGTGCCAGCAGCTTCGATGGAACCTACGAGCAGTACTTC,CASSFDGTYEQYF
TRBJ2-7,TRBD1,TRBV6-5,-,TGTGCCAGCACCAAGACAGGGGGGTACTACGAGCAGTACTTC,CASTKTGGYYEQYF
TRBJ2-5,-,TRBV6-5,few,TGTGCCAGCAGTTCACTCGGTATGGGCCGAGAGACCCAGTACTTC,CASSSLGMGRETQYF
TRBJ1-4,-,TRBV27,-,TGTGCCAGCAGCCCGTGGGCCGCCAATATTAATGAAAAACTGTTTTTT,CASSPWAANINEKLFF
TRBJ1-5,TRBD1,TRBV6-5,once,TGTGCCAGCAGTCTACAGGGGGCGCCCCAGCCCCAGCATTTT,CASSLQGAPQPQHF
TRBJ2-7,-,TRBV28,-,TGTGCCAGCAGTTTAGATGGTTCCTACGAGCAGTACTTC,CASSLDGSYEQYF
TRBJ2-2,-,TRBV11-2,-,TGTGCCAGCAACTTGAACACCGGGGAGCTGTTTTTT,CASNLNTGELFF
TRBJ2-7,TRBD1,TRBV7-9,-,TGTGCCAGCAGCTCCCGCAGGGACAGGGACCCCGGGCAGTACTTC,CASSSRRDRDPGQYF
TRBJ2-2,-,TRBV28,-,TGTGCCAGCAGCGGAAGCCTGGGCACCGGGGAGCTGTTTTTT,CASSGSLGTGELFF
TRBJ1-6,-,TRBV9,few,TGTGCCAGCAGCGTAGAGGGGCAGAATTCACCCCTCCACTTT,CASSVEGQNSPLHF
TRBJ1-1,-,TRBV4-1,-,TGCGCCAGCAGCCATGAACCCGAATGGGGACGCCCTGAAGCTTTCTTT,CASSHEPEWGRPEAFF
TRBJ1-4,-,TRBV10-2,-,TGCGCCAGCAAGGAGGGACACTCCTCGGAAAAACTGTTTTTT,CASKEGHSSEKLFF
TRBJ1-1,TRBD1,TRBV27,-,TGTGCCAGCAGTTTACCCAGGGGGCCGTCTTTCTTT,CASSLPRGPSFF
TRBJ2-2,TRBD2,TRBV29-1,-,TGCAGCGTTGAAGATGATAAGCGGGGACTCACCGGGGAGCTGTTTTTT,CSVEDDKRGLTGELFF